One and the same sample provided the 27 T cell receptor beta chains below, sequenced in a study of cytomegalovirus exposure and HLA in healthy donors. With 60 Vbeta and 13 Jbeta primers, the PCR was carried out. Clones were read by immunoSEQ multiplex PCR, and TCRdb kept only the in-frame ones, dropping some. The table includes approximately 150,000 clones, approximately 80% detected once. Sample: PBMCs. The receptors were gathered from a woman aged 40 to 49 in good health and CMV-seronegative.

V gene TRBV28 combines with J gene TRBJ2-1; TRBD2 matches 10 bases. The length of the CDR3 is 16 residues. The ends lost 5 bases at V and 8 bases at J; junction bases unmatched: 12. Germline assignment: CDR1 MDHEN and CDR2 SYDVKM. DNA of the CDR3: TGTGCCAGCAGTCTCCTTTTGAGCGGGGGGGCTTATGAGCAGTTCTTC. Its translation: CASSLLLSGGAYEQFF.

The rearrangement joins TRBV5-1 to TRBJ2-3; 8 bases map to TRBD1. The junction had 2 bases not matched to a gene; V was cut back by 0 bases and J by 5 bases. Germline V gives CDR1 SGHRS, CDR2 YFSETQ. This CDR3 contains 14 residues. CDR3 region: CASSLGQGQDTQYF. The CDR3 DNA reads as TGCGCCAGCAGCTTGGGACAGGGGCAAGATACGCAGTATTTT.

The chain recombines TRBV15 with TRBJ2-5; the D is unclear. Trimming stripped 0 bases from V and 4 bases from J, with 9 bases between. Germline V gives CDR1 LNHNV, CDR2 YYDKDF (reference sequence). This CDR3 contains 14 residues. The CDR3 spells CATSRDLAPETQYF. The CDR3 DNA reads TGTGCCACCAGCAGAGATCTGGCACCAGAGACCCAGTACTTC.

The genes are TRBV11-3 and TRBJ1-6, with TRBD1 matching 7 bases. V lost 5 bases and J lost 6; bases outside the gene matches: 7. The germline V gene has CDR1 SGHNT and CDR2 YENEEA. The CDR3 length is 15 residues. CDR3 nucleotide sequence: TGTGCCAGCAGCCCCACAGGGGTAGGTAATTCACCCCTCCACTTT. It encodes CASSPTGVGNSPLHF. The full variable domain, with the rest looked up from reference TRBV11-3 and TRBJ1-6, is EAGVVQSPRYKIIEKKQPVAFWCNPISGHNTLYWYLQNLGQGPELLIRYENEEAVDDSQLPKDRFSAERLKGVDSTLKIQPAELGDSAVYLCASSPTGVGNSPLHFGNGTRLTVT.

The chain links TRBV4-2 to TRBJ2-7; TRBD2 agrees at 8 bases. The CDR3 is 15 amino acids. Trimming took 2 bases from V and 5 from J; bases not matched to a gene: 8. Germline lookup yields CDR1 LGHNA and CDR2 YNFKEQ. CDR3 nucleotide sequence: TGTGCCAGCAGCCAACTTACGGGGGGGACCAACGAGCAGTACTTC. As protein: CASSQLTGGTNEQYF.

The rearrangement links TRBV6-5 to TRBJ2-3; 9 bases map to TRBD2. Germline assignment: CDR1 MNHEY and CDR2 SVGAGI. The CDR3 is 14 amino acids. Trimming removed 6 bases from V and 3 bases from J; junction bases left unmatched: 4. The CDR3 loop is CASRISGRTDTQYF. CDR3 sequence (DNA): TGTGCCAGCAGAATTAGCGGGAGAACAGATACGCAGTATTTT.

The rearrangement links TRBV11-2 to TRBJ2-1; 7 positions agree with TRBD2. J was trimmed by 9 bases and V by 4 bases; bases with no gene match: 15. The CDR3 is 16 amino acids. Germline V gene lookup returns CDR1 SGHAT and CDR2 FQNNGV. The CDR3 loop is CASSSRLASEWGEQFF. DNA for the CDR3: TGTGCCAGCAGCTCACGACTAGCCTCAGAGTGGGGTGAGCAGTTCTTC.

This rearrangement joins TRBV20-1 to TRBJ2-7, with a weak D call TRBD2 (6 bases). Trimming took off 1 base at V and 7 bases at J, with 8 bases between the two ends. The CDR3 has 11 amino acids. Germline CDR1 reads DFQATT; CDR2 reads SNEGSKA (reference sequence). CDR3 bases: TGCAGTGCTAGAGGGGCGGGGGAGCAGTACTTC. It encodes CSARGAGEQYF.

The chain links TRBV7-6 to TRBJ2-5; 7 nucleotides agree with TRBD1. With the DNA end fitting TRBJ2-7 better, the J assignment may be wrong. Germline CDR1 reads SGHVS; CDR2 reads FNYEAQ. CDR3 length equals 16 residues. CDR3 coding DNA: TGTGCCAGCAGCTACGCCCGGGACAGAAACTCCTACGAGCAGTACTTC. It encodes CASSYARDRNSYEQYF.

This rearrangement joins TRBV7-2 to TRBJ2-2; the match to TRBD2 covers 9 bases. The CDR3 length is 17 residues. Germline loops: CDR1 SGHTA, CDR2 FQGNSA. V was pared by 1 base and J by 4 bases, with 7 bases of the junction left unmatched. The CDR3 spells CASSLVPSGGLTGELFF. The CDR3 DNA is TGTGCCAGCAGCTTAGTTCCGAGCGGGGGGCTCACCGGGGAGCTGTTTTTT.

This clone was recorded only once. V usage is TRBV19 and J usage is TRBJ1-2; 8 bases align to TRBD1. The junction had 18 bases not matched to a gene; V was cut back by 5 bases and J by 4 bases. CDR1 is LNHDA, CDR2 SQIVND, per germline (reference sequence). The CDR3 consists of 18 residues. Here the CDR3 reads CASSLYSGRQGTLYGYTF. The CDR3 coding sequence is TGTGCCAGTAGTCTCTATAGTGGGAGACAGGGGACCCTCTATGGCTACACCTTC. Supplemented by reference TRBV19 and TRBJ1-2, the full variable domain reads DGGITQSPKYLFRKEGQNVTLSCEQNLNHDAMYWYRQDPGQGLRLIYYSQIVNDFQKGDIAEGYSVSREKKESFPLTVTSAQKNPTAFYLCASSLYSGRQGTLYGYTFGSGTRLTVV.

This rearrangement joins TRBV4-3 to TRBJ2-7; 8 nucleotides line up with TRBD1. Trimming removed 4 bases from V and 4 bases from J; junction bases left unmatched: 12. CDR1 and CDR2 (germline): LGHNA, YSLEER. The CDR3 is 16 residues long. The chain's CDR3 is CASSPAAQGAIYEQYF. The CDR3, as DNA: TGCGCCAGCAGCCCGGCCGCCCAGGGGGCGATATACGAGCAGTACTTC.

About this clone: The same CDR3 also results from other DNA sequences found in this sample. The gene calls are TRBV28 and TRBJ1-2; D not resolved. The CDR3 contains 11 residues. With 6 bases removed from V and 5 bases from J, the gap between germline ends came to 7 bases. Germline loops: CDR1 MDHEN, CDR2 SYDVKM. For the CDR3, the DNA is TGTGCCAGCAGCTTCGGGTATGGCTACACCTTC. It is translated as CASSFGYGYTF.

DNA for the CDR3: TGTGCCAGCAGCTTGGTGACTAGCGGGAGTGGTGAGCAGTTCTTC. Residues: CASSLVTSGSGEQFF. This chain links TRBV5-4 with TRBJ2-1, with 12 bases matching TRBD2. J lost 9 bases, V lost 0 bases, and 4 bases had no gene match. In germline, CDR1 is SGHNT, CDR2 YYREEE (reference sequence). This CDR3 is 15 amino acids long.

CDR3 amino acids: CASSLDAIGGLSGNTIYF. CDR3 DNA: TGCGCCAGCAGCTTGGACGCCATCGGGGGTCTTTCTGGAAACACCATATATTTT. This chain links TRBV5-1 with TRBJ1-3, with D possibly matching TRBD1 (5 bases). Germline-derived CDR1 and CDR2 are SGHRS and YFSETQ. There are 18 residues in the CDR3. V lost 0 bases and J 1 base, leaving 17 bases between the germline ends.

The V and J genes are TRBV12-5 and TRBJ2-7, with 7 positions matching TRBD2. The V gene's germline CDR1 is LGHNT and CDR2 FRNRAP. The CDR3 spans 13 residues. V shed 0 bases, J shed 5 bases, and the junction held 1 base outside the gene matches. This CDR3 reads CASGLVREDEQYF. The CDR3 DNA reads TGTGCTAGTGGTTTGGTACGGGAGGACGAGCAGTACTTC.

This clone has just one count. The chain combines TRBV19 with TRBJ1-5, with D uncertain. V dropped 3 bases and J dropped 5 bases, with 8 bases sitting between them. Germline CDR1 reads LNHDA; CDR2 reads SQIVND (reference sequence). This CDR3 comprises 13 residues. CDR3 protein: CASSMSHDQPQHF. The CDR3 coding sequence is TGTGCCAGTAGTATGTCACACGATCAGCCCCAGCATTTT.

This clone has just a few counts. The chain has TRBV10-1 and TRBJ2-5; D possibly corresponds to TRBD1 (6 bases). The J call may be mistaken, given a closer DNA end match to TRBJ2-7. This CDR3 region has 15 residues. Germline V gene data show CDR1 as WNHNN and CDR2 as SYGVQD (reference sequence). CDR3 coding DNA: TGCGCCAGCAGTGAGAAAGTGGGGGCAGCCTACGAGCAGTACTTC. This encodes CASSEKVGAAYEQYF.

V usage is TRBV27 and J usage is TRBJ1-2; possible D gene TRBD1, 6 bases. The V gene's germline CDR1 is MNHEY and CDR2 SMNVEV (reference sequence). CDR3 length: 15 residues. V gave up 5 bases and J gave up 3 bases, with 16 bases separating them. In DNA, the CDR3 is TGTGCCAGCAGTCTAACAGGGACGCCAGACTATGGCTACACCTTC. Translating it yields CASSLTGTPDYGYTF.

V gene TRBV18 combines with J gene TRBJ2-3, with 10 bases lining up with TRBD2. Trimming at V came to 3 bases and at J to 4 bases, leaving 4 bases not matched to a gene. This CDR3 spans 15 amino acids. Germline assignment: CDR1 KGHSH and CDR2 LQKENI. The CDR3 DNA reads TGTGCCAGCTCACCCAGCGGGAGGGCCGCAGATACGCAGTATTTT. It is translated as CASSPSGRAADTQYF.

The chain combines TRBV7-2 with TRBJ2-2; 9 nucleotides align to TRBD2. Germline V lookup: CDR1 SGHTA, CDR2 FQGNSA. The length of the CDR3 is 17 residues. J gave up 0 bases and V 5 bases, and 7 bases lay outside the gene matches. DNA of the CDR3: TGTGCCAGCAGCCCAAAGCGGGGGGCCGCGAACACCGGGGAGCTGTTTTTT. This codes for CASSPKRGAANTGELFF.

This chain joins TRBV13 and TRBJ2-1, with 15 bases identical to TRBD2. Germline lookup yields CDR1 PRHDT and CDR2 FYEKMQ (reference sequence). V gave up 4 bases and J gave up 10 bases; unmatched junction bases: 5. This CDR3 has 15 amino acids. The CDR3 loop reads CASSSGLAGGPEQFF. The CDR3, as DNA: TGTGCCAGCAGCTCCGGACTAGCGGGGGGGCCGGAGCAGTTCTTC. Full variable domain (outside the CDR3, taken from reference TRBV13 and TRBJ2-1): AAGVIQSPRHLIKEKRETATLKCYPIPRHDTVYWYQQGPGQDPQFLISFYEKMQSDKGSIPDRFSAQQFSDYHSELNMSSLELGDSALYFCASSSGLAGGPEQFFGPGTRLTVL.

The chain couples TRBV7-3 to TRBJ2-2; D gene unclear. Germline V gives CDR1 SGHTA, CDR2 FQGTGA. V dropped 2 bases and J dropped 0 bases, with 13 bases sitting between them. There are 17 residues in the CDR3. The CDR3 DNA is TGTGCCAGCAGCTTAGCTCCCCAGAACGCGAACACCGGGGAGCTGTTTTTT. Its protein is CASSLAPQNANTGELFF. The full variable domain, in which reference TRBV7-3 and TRBJ2-2 provide the parts outside the CDR3, is GAGVSQTPSNKVTEKGKYVELRCDPISGHTALYWYRQSLGQGPEFLIYFQGTGAADDSGLPNDRFFAVRPEGSVSTLKIQRTERGDSAVYLCASSLAPQNANTGELFFGEGSRLTVL.

The rearrangement links TRBV6-5 to TRBJ1-2; TRBD1 might be the D (5 bases). V was clipped by 3 bases and J by 1 base, with 6 bases between them. The CDR3 is made up of 13 amino acids. CDR1 MNHEY and CDR2 SVGAGI come from the germline V gene. The CDR3, as DNA: TGTGCCAGCAGTTATGACAGTAACTATGGCTACACCTTC. Encoded protein: CASSYDSNYGYTF.

The chain couples TRBV10-3 to TRBJ1-1, with unresolved D. Looked up from germline, CDR1 is ENHRY and CDR2 is SYGVKD. CDR3 length equals 15 residues. Between the trimmed V and J ends, which lost 4 bases and 4 bases, there was a span of 16 bases. The CDR3 reads CAISAERGEFTEAFF. CDR3 DNA sequence: TGTGCCATCAGTGCGGAACGTGGAGAATTCACTGAAGCTTTCTTT.

The chain joins TRBV19 to TRBJ1-4; no firm D call. From germline, CDR1 is LNHDA and CDR2 SQIVND (reference sequence). There are 14 residues in the CDR3. V was pared by 5 bases and J by 0 bases, with 7 bases between. This CDR3 reads CASSREATNEKLFF. Written as DNA, the CDR3 is TGTGCCAGTAGTCGAGAGGCAACTAATGAAAAACTGTTTTTT. The complete variable domain, with remaining parts taken from reference TRBV19 and TRBJ1-4, reads DGGITQSPKYLFRKEGQNVTLSCEQNLNHDAMYWYRQDPGQGLRLIYYSQIVNDFQKGDIAEGYSVSREKKESFPLTVTSAQKNPTAFYLCASSREATNEKLFFGSGTQLSVL.

The V gene is TRBV19, the J gene TRBJ1-4; D not certain. The V end lost 2 bases, the J end lost 12 bases, and 13 bases lay between the germline ends. Per germline, CDR1 LNHDA and CDR2 SQIVND (reference sequence). The CDR3 is 13 residues long. The CDR3 sequence is CASSITTSRELFF. In nucleotides, the CDR3 is TGTGCCAGTAGTATAACCACATCGAGGGAACTGTTTTTT. Full variable domain (outside the CDR3, taken from reference TRBV19 and TRBJ1-4): DGGITQSPKYLFRKEGQNVTLSCEQNLNHDAMYWYRQDPGQGLRLIYYSQIVNDFQKGDIAEGYSVSREKKESFPLTVTSAQKNPTAFYLCASSITTSRELFFGSGTQLSVL.